Sequencing of this T cell receptor beta chain was carried out in a study of cytomegalovirus exposure and HLA in healthy donors. Findings and limits, study-wide: A prior analysis recorded that most TCR beta V segments were productive about 87% or about 30% of the time. At a 0.05 false discovery rate, a later analysis found over 15,000 TCR beta sequences to be associated with HLA alleles. Cytomegalovirus-associated TCR beta chains were listed, numbering 164.

With 2 bases removed from V and 9 bases from J, the gap between germline ends came to 19 bases. The CDR3 sequence is 16 residues long. Germline-derived CDR1 and CDR2 are MNHEY and SMNVEV (reference sequence). Use of 60 Vbeta and 13 Jbeta primers characterized the PCR. The repertoire was sequenced with immunoSEQ multiplex PCR; TCRdb's copy has only in-frame clones and lacks some. The data hold more than 80,000 clones, with around 77% observed a single time. As for this clone: Its antigen is as yet unknown.

Sequencing was performed on PBMCs. V usage is TRBV27 and J usage is TRBJ1-4; no definite D call. The TCR comes from a woman aged 55 to 70 in good health and CMV-seropositive. CDR3: CASSLTRPSEMKKLFF. The CDR3 nucleotides are TGTGCCAGCAGTTTAACCCGACCGAGCGAAATGAAAAAACTGTTTTTT.